Presented here are 5 T cell receptor beta chains from one specimen sequenced in a study of cytomegalovirus exposure and HLA in healthy donors. In the PCR, 60 Vbeta and 13 Jbeta primers were used. Profiling relied on immunoSEQ multiplex PCR, and the TCRdb table lists in-frame clones only, not all of them. The sample yields about 150,000 clones, approximately 80% seen once. Sequencing input: PBMCs. These receptor sequences come from a man over 45 in good health and CMV-seropositive.

The rearrangement uses TRBV7-9 and TRBJ2-5; no clear D gene. V gave up 1 base and J gave up 3 bases, with 3 bases separating them. The CDR3 length is 12 residues. CDR1 and CDR2 (germline): SEHNR, FQNEAQ (reference sequence). The CDR3 loop reads CASSLVEETQYF. The CDR3 region has the DNA TGTGCCAGCAGCTTAGTCGAAGAGACCCAGTACTTC.

This clone was recorded once. At one of its ends the junction is not consistent with the germline gene, which may arise from a read error. The CDR3 DNA is TGTGCTAGCAGCTTAGGGACAGGGGCGGATACGCAGTATTTT. This gives the protein CASSLGTGADTQYF. The rearrangement uses TRBV7-7 and TRBJ2-3; 10 positions agree with TRBD1. This CDR3 region has 14 residues. CDR1 and CDR2 from the germline V gene are SSHAT and FNYEAQ (reference sequence). Combining the CDR3 with reference TRBV7-7 and TRBJ2-3 gives the whole variable domain GAGVSQSPRYKVTKRGQDVTLRCDPISSHATLYWYQQALGQGPEFLTYFNYEAQPDKSGLPSDRFSAERPEGSISTLTIQRTEQRDSAMYRCASSLGTGADTQYFGPGTRLTVL.

This clone was detected once. The chain has TRBV29-1 and TRBJ2-5; D might be TRBD2 (6 bases). The germline gives CDR1 SQVTM, CDR2 ANQGSEA. Trimming took off 7 bases at V and 5 bases at J, with 11 bases between the two ends. The CDR3 is made up of 11 amino acids. CDR3 nucleotide sequence: TGCAGCGCCCGGAGGGCGGAGACCCAGTACTTC. Translation: CSARRAETQYF.

This chain links TRBV2 with TRBJ2-2; D gene uncertain. Trimming removed 5 bases at V and 0 bases at J, with 10 bases between. The germline V gene encodes CDR1 SNHLY and CDR2 FYNNEI. CDR3 size: 15 residues. The CDR3 is CASSSQKSNTGELFF. Written as DNA, the CDR3 is TGTGCCAGCAGTTCACAGAAGTCGAACACCGGGGAGCTGTTTTTT.

J is TRBJ2-7 and V is TRBV29-1, with TRBD1 matching 9 bases. The ends lost 3 bases at V and 12 bases at J; junction bases unmatched: 6. The CDR3 length is 11 residues. The germline V gene has CDR1 SQVTM and CDR2 ANQGSEA. The CDR3 loop is CSVEDRGTWYF. The CDR3 DNA follows: TGCAGCGTTGAGGACAGGGGCACTTGGTACTTC.